These T cell receptor beta chains were read from a single sample in a study of shared clonotypes between healthy human individuals. Using immunoSEQ multiplex PCR, the repertoire was profiled, and TCRdb retains in-frame clones only, with some absent. Among 2.5 million or so clones listed, roughly 92% were seen once. The specimen was naive CD4+ T cells sorted from blood. These receptors came from a man aged 18 to 29 in good health. The CDR3 runs from the conserved cysteine through the conserved F or W. The order of the fields is clone size, V gene, J gene, D gene, CDR3 protein, CDR3 DNA. D genes are given only for firm matches. Size values are once, few and many counts, or a class for expanded clones, and some rows have none.

-	TRBV7-9	TRBJ1-1	TRBD1	CASSAGTTGKDTEAFF	TGTGCCAGCAGCGCAGGAACGACAGGGAAGGACACTGAAGCTTTCTTT
-	TRBV28	TRBJ2-5	TRBD2	CASRATGGYQETQYF	TGTGCCAGTCGAGCAACCGGGGGGTACCAAGAGACCCAGTACTTC
-	TRBV6-6	TRBJ2-1	TRBD2	CASSRTSARRYNEQFF	TGTGCCAGCAGTCGGACTAGCGCAAGACGGTACAATGAGCAGTTCTTC
-	TRBV15	TRBJ1-2	TRBD1	CATSRSPTGNYGYTF	TGTGCCACCAGCAGATCCCCGACAGGGAACTATGGCTACACCTTC
-	TRBV2	TRBJ1-1	TRBD1	CASSVWGQVGTEAFF	TGTGCCAGCAGTGTCTGGGGACAGGTCGGCACTGAAGCTTTCTTT
-	TRBV28	TRBJ2-7	-	CASKGTLGPYEQYF	TGTGCCAGCAAAGGGACATTGGGTCCCTACGAGCAGTACTTC
-	TRBV19	TRBJ2-7	TRBD1	CASSITGTGRSYEQYF	TGTGCCAGTAGTATAACCGGGACAGGTCGCTCCTACGAGCAGTACTTC
-	TRBV5-3	TRBJ2-5	-	CARSLHRGETQYF	TGTGCCAGAAGCTTGCACCGGGGGGAGACCCAGTACTTC
-	TRBV2	TRBJ1-2	TRBD1	CASSVQGDNGYTF	TGTGCCAGCAGTGTACAGGGGGATAATGGCTACACCTTC
-	TRBV25-1	TRBJ2-5	-	CASSERGVRETQYF	TGTGCCAGCAGTGAACGCGGGGTTAGAGAGACCCAGTACTTC
-	TRBV6-1	TRBJ1-2	-	CASGHSNYGYTF	TGTGCCAGCGGCCATTCTAACTATGGCTACACCTTC
-	TRBV6-5	TRBJ1-6	-	CASRTGTSSNSPLHF	TGTGCCAGCAGGACCGGGACAAGTAGTAATTCACCCCTCCACTTT
-	TRBV30	TRBJ1-1	-	CAWSQQGTGVAFF	TGTGCCTGGAGTCAACAGGGAACAGGCGTAGCTTTCTTT
-	TRBV14	TRBJ2-7	TRBD1	CASSQETWGQGIAYEQYF	TGTGCCAGCAGCCAAGAAACGTGGGGACAGGGGATTGCCTACGAGCAGTACTTC
-	TRBV28	TRBJ1-3	-	CASSSPGRASGNTIYF	TGTGCCAGCAGTTCCCCCGGGAGGGCCTCTGGAAACACCATATATTTT
-	TRBV16	TRBJ2-1	-	CASSPPGTGTYNEQFF	TGTGCCAGCAGCCCCCCCGGGACTGGTACCTACAATGAGCAGTTCTTC
few	TRBV9	TRBJ1-1	-	CASSLGEAYTEAFF	TGTGCCAGCAGCCTCGGGGAGGCGTACACTGAAGCTTTCTTT
-	TRBV5-4	TRBJ2-2	TRBD1	CASSLGGGQGNTGELFF	TGTGCCAGCAGCTTGGGGGGAGGACAGGGTAACACCGGGGAGCTGTTTTTT
-	TRBV4-1	TRBJ2-2	-	CASSQPGPREVRELFF	TGCGCCAGCAGCCAACCGGGGCCGAGGGAGGTGAGGGAGCTGTTTTTT
-	TRBV5-1	TRBJ2-3	TRBD1	CASSLPGDRTDTQYF	TGCGCCAGCAGCTTGCCCGGGGACAGAACAGATACGCAGTATTTT
-	TRBV9	TRBJ1-2	-	CASSVGLESYGYTF	TGTGCCAGCAGCGTAGGGCTGGAAAGCTATGGCTACACCTTC
-	TRBV25-1	TRBJ2-1	-	CASRSLAEQFF	TGTGCCAGCAGATCACTTGCCGAGCAGTTCTTC
-	TRBV7-8	TRBJ2-1	TRBD1	CASSPLPPGTGFNEQFF	TGTGCCAGCAGCCCCCTCCCCCCCGGGACAGGGTTCAATGAGCAGTTCTTC
-	TRBV4-2	TRBJ1-4	TRBD1	CASSQGGTAPTNEKLFF	TGTGCCAGCAGCCAAGGTGGGACAGCCCCAACTAATGAAAAACTGTTTTTT
once	TRBV2	TRBJ2-2	TRBD1	CASSEEGANTGELFF	TGTGCCAGCAGTGAAGAGGGGGCAAATACCGGGGAGCTGTTTTTT